These 29 T cell receptor beta chains originate from one sample sequenced in a study of OX40 agonist ivuxolimab in advanced cancers. Data came from immunoSEQ multiplex PCR; TCRdb stores just in-frame clones and leaves some out. Found here are fewer than 95,000 clones, approximately 90% of them singletons; the top ten hold 0.4% to 0.55%. The sample here was CD4+ or CD8+ T cells sorted from blood, taken in a trial of the OX40 agonist ivuxolimab. These receptors were obtained from an adult with an advanced solid tumor such as melanoma, head and neck, liver or kidney cancer.

This chain links TRBV6-5 with TRBJ2-7; D gene ambiguous. V lost 4 bases, J lost 1 base, and 11 bases lay in between. Per germline, CDR1 MNHEY and CDR2 SVGAGI. CDR3 length equals 14 residues. The CDR3 loop is CASSLMISSYEQYF. The CDR3 DNA follows: TGTGCCAGCAGTTTGATGATAAGTTCCTACGAGCAGTACTTC.

The chain couples TRBV7-9 to TRBJ1-1, with unresolved D. CDR3 size: 13 residues. CDR1 is SEHNR, CDR2 FQNEAQ, per germline (reference sequence). Trimming stripped 5 bases from V and 3 bases from J, with 10 bases between. Here the CDR3 reads CASSNVGYTEAFF. The CDR3 DNA reads TGTGCCAGCAGCAATGTGGGGTACACTGAAGCTTTCTTT.

The chain links TRBV7-2 to TRBJ2-1, with 11 bases aligning to TRBD2. This CDR3 spans 15 amino acids. In germline, CDR1 is SGHTA, CDR2 FQGNSA. J gave up 6 bases and V 7 bases, and 8 bases lay outside the gene matches. CDR3 nucleotides: TGTGCCAGCAACCCGACTAGCGGGATCCCCAATGAGCAGTTCTTC. Amino acids: CASNPTSGIPNEQFF.

The chain recombines TRBV6-1 with TRBJ2-1; a weak D match, TRBD2 (6 bases). Germline V CDR1 and CDR2: MNHNS, SASEGT. V was pared by 0 bases and J by 12 bases, with 9 bases between. There are 12 residues in the CDR3. The CDR3 is CASSEAGGRQFF. The DNA of the CDR3 is TGTGCCAGCAGTGAAGCTGGAGGGCGGCAGTTCTTC.

This clone has just one count. The V gene is TRBV7-8, the J gene TRBJ2-3; maybe TRBD1 (5 bases). This CDR3 is built from 15 residues. The V gene lost 2 bases and the J gene lost 11 bases, with 20 bases spanning the gap. Germline assignment: CDR1 SGHVS and CDR2 FQNEAQ. The CDR3 sequence is CASSLLARFDSKQYF. The CDR3 DNA follows: TGTGCCAGCAGCTTACTGGCCCGGTTTGACAGCAAGCAGTATTTT.

This chain joins TRBV29-1 and TRBJ2-5, with TRBD2 matching 7 bases. Germline loops: CDR1 SQVTM, CDR2 ANQGSEA. There are 12 residues in the CDR3. With V trimmed by 4 bases and J by 1 base, 0 bases remained unmatched. The CDR3 DNA follows: TGCAGCGTTGGACTAGCCCAAGAGACCCAGTACTTC. Its translation: CSVGLAQETQYF.

The rearrangement joins TRBV28 to TRBJ1-2; D is possibly TRBD1 (6 bases). The CDR3 is made up of 13 amino acids. V lost 7 bases and J 2 bases, leaving 11 bases between the germline ends. Germline V CDR1 and CDR2: MDHEN, SYDVKM. CDR3 protein: CASKQGVNYGYTF. The CDR3 bases are TGTGCCAGCAAACAGGGTGTGAACTATGGCTACACCTTC.

The chain joins TRBV29-1 to TRBJ1-1, with D maybe TRBD1 (6 bases). Germline V lookup: CDR1 SQVTM, CDR2 ANQGSEA. Trimming removed 0 bases from V and 4 bases from J, with 12 bases in between. This CDR3 is built from 14 residues. DNA of the CDR3: TGCAGCGTTGAAGAGACCAGGGGAGGCACTGAAGCTTTCTTT. This gives the protein CSVEETRGGTEAFF.

This chain links TRBV4-2 with TRBJ1-3; tentative D call: TRBD1 (5 bases). This CDR3 contains 14 residues. The V gene lost 1 base and the J gene lost 6 bases, with 10 bases spanning the gap. Germline V gene lookup returns CDR1 LGHNA and CDR2 YNFKEQ. This CDR3 reads CASSQAGQANTIYF. The CDR3 nucleotides read TGTGCCAGCAGCCAAGCGGGGCAGGCAAACACCATATATTTT.

This chain uses TRBV27 with TRBJ1-5, with D tentatively TRBD1 (5 bases). CDR1 is MNHEY and CDR2 is SMNVEV in the germline V gene (reference sequence). Trimming shortened V by 5 bases and J by 6 bases, and 17 bases separated the two germline ends. This CDR3 comprises 15 residues. The CDR3 DNA reads TGTGCCAGCAGTCTTCAGGGTAGGGGCCTTCAGCCCCAGCATTTT. Its translation: CASSLQGRGLQPQHF.

The genes are TRBV7-2 and TRBJ2-1; D perhaps matches TRBD1 (5 bases). The CDR3 length is 15 residues. V lost 4 bases and J 3 bases, leaving 13 bases between the germline ends. Germline V lookup: CDR1 SGHTA, CDR2 FQGNSA. Here the CDR3 DNA reads TGTGCCAGCAGCTCCTCGACAGTGGGCTACAATGAGCAGTTCTTC. This sequence encodes CASSSSTVGYNEQFF.

This clone was detected once. Different DNA sequences within this sample yield the same CDR3. V is TRBV10-3 and J is TRBJ2-1, with no clear D. Trimming removed 0 bases at V and 3 bases at J, with 0 bases between. The CDR3 has 12 amino acids. Germline V lookup: CDR1 ENHRY, CDR2 SYGVKD. In nucleotides, the CDR3 is TGTGCCATCAGTGAGTCCTACAATGAGCAGTTCTTC. Protein product: CAISESYNEQFF.

This clone was observed once. The rearrangement joins TRBV2 to TRBJ2-3; 9 nucleotides match TRBD1. The V gene end was trimmed by 5 bases and the J gene end by 4 bases; junction bases not matched to a gene: 19. Germline assignment: CDR1 SNHLY and CDR2 FYNNEI. This CDR3 is 19 amino acids long. Here the CDR3 DNA reads TGTGCCAGCAGTTTCGGACAGGGGAGGTATCGATTGGGATCAGATACGCAGTATTTT. Encoded protein: CASSFGQGRYRLGSDTQYF.

The rearrangement joins TRBV25-1 to TRBJ2-5, with 7 bases matching TRBD2. From germline, CDR1 is MGHDK and CDR2 SYGVNS. The CDR3 is 14 residues long. Trimming removed 5 bases from V and 4 bases from J; junction bases left unmatched: 7. The CDR3 DNA follows: TGTGCCAGCAGTCTTGGGGGGGGAGCAGAGACCCAGTACTTC. It codes for CASSLGGGAETQYF.

V gene TRBV4-2 combines with J gene TRBJ1-2; D gene uncertain. The V end was cut by 1 base, the J end by 6 bases, with 3 bases between. From germline, CDR1 is LGHNA and CDR2 YNFKEQ. This CDR3 region has 11 residues. The CDR3 DNA is TGTGCCAGCAGCCAAGGGCATGGCTACACCTTC. Its translation is CASSQGHGYTF.

The rearrangement uses TRBV19 and TRBJ1-2, with D hard to call. CDR1 and CDR2 (germline): LNHDA, SQIVND (reference sequence). The CDR3 covers 16 residues. V lost 10 bases to trimming and J lost 7 bases, with 28 bases between them. The DNA of the CDR3 is TGTGCCACTACCCGGGGAATGGACGGCGCTCAGCGTGGCTACACCTTC. Protein product: CATTRGMDGAQRGYTF.

The chain recombines TRBV28 with TRBJ2-5; maybe TRBD1 (5 bases). The last part of the DNA fits TRBJ2-7 better; the J call may be wrong. CDR1 and CDR2 from the germline V gene are MDHEN and SYDVKM. The CDR3 contains 12 residues. The DNA for the CDR3 is TGTGCCAGCAGTTTTGGACACTACGAGCAGTACTTC. It specifies CASSFGHYEQYF.

The chain has TRBV18 and TRBJ2-1; TRBD2 might be the D (6 bases). CDR1 is KGHSH, CDR2 LQKENI, per germline. The CDR3 has 13 amino acids. V lost 2 bases to trimming and J lost 6 bases, with 8 bases between them. As DNA, the CDR3 is TGTGCCAGCTCACCAGGACTAACCAATGAGCAGTTCTTC. It specifies CASSPGLTNEQFF.

The chain is built from TRBV7-2 and TRBJ2-2; tentatively, D is TRBD1 (6 bases). The V and J ends lost 5 bases and 0 bases respectively, with 10 bases between them. CDR3 length equals 15 residues. Per germline, CDR1 SGHTA and CDR2 FQGNSA. This CDR3 reads CASSMDSTNTGELFF. The CDR3 coding sequence is TGTGCCAGCAGCATGGACAGCACGAACACCGGGGAGCTGTTTTTT.

The rearrangement uses TRBV9 and TRBJ2-4; no firm D call. The V and J ends lost 5 bases and 7 bases respectively, with 16 bases between them. The germline gives CDR1 SGDLS, CDR2 YYNGEE. The CDR3 is 14 amino acids. The CDR3 sequence: CASSADPYGNIQYF. CDR3 nucleotide sequence: TGTGCCAGCAGTGCCGACCCCTACGGGAACATTCAGTACTTC.

This clone was seen a single time. The gene calls are TRBV27 and TRBJ2-1; no definite D call. V was cut by 6 bases and J by 0 bases, with 9 bases left in between. The CDR3 is made up of 14 amino acids. Germline V gene data show CDR1 as MNHEY and CDR2 as SMNVEV (reference sequence). The CDR3 bases are TGTGCCAGCAGGGATTATAGCTCCTACAATGAGCAGTTCTTC. Residues: CASRDYSSYNEQFF.

The CDR3 spells CASSLEGATGNEETQYF. CDR3 bases: TGTGCCAGCAGCTTGGAGGGGGCAACAGGGAACGAAGAGACCCAGTACTTC. This chain joins TRBV5-7 and TRBJ2-5; the match to TRBD1 covers 7 bases. TRBV5-7 is an ORF; its function is uncertain. The V gene end was trimmed by 0 bases and the J gene end by 3 bases; junction bases not matched to a gene: 11. The CDR3 contains 17 residues.

Turning to this clone: Other DNA sequences in the sample encode the same CDR3. The CDR3 region has the DNA TGTGCCAGCAGCTTGGGTGGGGGCAGCACAGATACGCAGTATTTT. Protein product: CASSLGGGSTDTQYF. The chain joins TRBV5-6 to TRBJ2-3; TRBD1 is a possible D gene (6 bases). Germline-derived CDR1 and CDR2 are SGHDT and YYEEEE. With 0 bases removed from V and 0 bases from J, the gap between germline ends came to 8 bases. This CDR3 spans 15 amino acids.

The chain combines TRBV18 with TRBJ1-6; perhaps TRBD1 as D (5 bases). The V end was cut by 1 base, the J end by 5 bases, with 15 bases between. CDR1 is KGHSH, CDR2 LQKENI, per germline. The CDR3 is 17 amino acids. The CDR3 DNA reads as TGTGCCAGCTCACCACAGGGGCTAGGGATACATAATTCACCCCTCCACTTT. Encoded protein: CASSPQGLGIHNSPLHF.

The J gene is TRBJ1-4, the V gene TRBV2, with TRBD1 identical over 8 bases. V was clipped by 2 bases and J by 13 bases; unmatched bases: 9. The germline V gene has CDR1 SNHLY and CDR2 FYNNEI. This CDR3 region has 14 residues. The CDR3 region has the DNA TGTGCCAGCAGTGAAAACAGGGGGGCGTCTGGACTGTTTTTT. The encoded protein is CASSENRGASGLFF.

J is TRBJ1-1 and V is TRBV19; TRBD1 matches at 9 bases. CDR3 length equals 14 residues. The V gene's germline CDR1 is LNHDA and CDR2 SQIVND (reference sequence). V was pared by 5 bases and J by 4 bases, with 5 bases of the junction left unmatched. This CDR3 reads CASSRGTGLTEAFF. CDR3 bases: TGTGCCAGTAGTCGCGGGACAGGGCTCACTGAAGCTTTCTTT.

This clone was recorded once. V and J are TRBV28 and TRBJ1-2; TRBD1 matches at 8 bases. The junction had 5 bases not matched to a gene; V was cut back by 1 base and J by 4 bases. In germline, CDR1 is MDHEN, CDR2 SYDVKM. The CDR3 spans 15 residues. The CDR3 DNA sequence: TGTGCCAGCAGTTTATCGACAGGGGTTTTCTATGGCTACACCTTC. It specifies CASSLSTGVFYGYTF.

The chain has TRBV10-3 and TRBJ2-3; 9 positions match TRBD2. The germline CDR1 and CDR2 sequences are ENHRY and SYGVKD. The CDR3 length is 14 residues. J lost 1 base, V lost 4 bases, and 0 bases had no gene match. CDR3 sequence (DNA): TGTGCCATCAGTGGACTAGCGGGCACAGATACGCAGTATTTT. This sequence encodes CAISGLAGTDTQYF.

This clone has only a few counts. The chain employs TRBV4-3 and TRBJ2-7, with D possibly matching TRBD1 (7 bases). From germline, CDR1 is LGHNA and CDR2 YSLEER. Trimming pared 0 bases from V and 5 bases from J, leaving 11 bases between. This CDR3 region has 14 residues. CDR3 sequence (DNA): TGCGCCAGCAGCCAAGACGGAGGGGGCGACGAGCAGTACTTC. This translates into CASSQDGGGDEQYF.